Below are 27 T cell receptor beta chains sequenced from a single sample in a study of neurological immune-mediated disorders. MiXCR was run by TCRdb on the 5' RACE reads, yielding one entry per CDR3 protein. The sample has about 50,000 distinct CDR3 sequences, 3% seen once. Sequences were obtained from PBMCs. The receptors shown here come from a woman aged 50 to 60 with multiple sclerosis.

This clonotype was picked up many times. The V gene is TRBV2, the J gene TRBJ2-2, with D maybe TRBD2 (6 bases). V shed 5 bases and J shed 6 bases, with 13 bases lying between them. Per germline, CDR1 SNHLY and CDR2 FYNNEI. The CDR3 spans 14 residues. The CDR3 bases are TGTGCCAGCAGTCAGGAGGGGTACGCCGGGGAGCTGTTTTTT. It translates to CASSQEGYAGELFF.

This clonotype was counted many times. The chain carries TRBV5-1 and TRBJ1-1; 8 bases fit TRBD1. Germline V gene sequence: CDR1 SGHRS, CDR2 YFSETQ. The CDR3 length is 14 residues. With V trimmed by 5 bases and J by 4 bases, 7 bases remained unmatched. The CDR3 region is CASRTGQGTTEAFF. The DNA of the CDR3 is TGCGCCAGCAGAACCGGACAGGGAACCACTGAAGCTTTCTTT.

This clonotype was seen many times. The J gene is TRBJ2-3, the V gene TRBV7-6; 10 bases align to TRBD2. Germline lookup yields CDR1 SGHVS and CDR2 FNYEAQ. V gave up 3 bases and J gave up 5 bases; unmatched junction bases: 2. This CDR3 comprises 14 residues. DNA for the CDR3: TGTGCCAGCAGCTTTGCTAGCGGGGGAGATACGCAGTATTTT. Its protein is CASSFASGGDTQYF.

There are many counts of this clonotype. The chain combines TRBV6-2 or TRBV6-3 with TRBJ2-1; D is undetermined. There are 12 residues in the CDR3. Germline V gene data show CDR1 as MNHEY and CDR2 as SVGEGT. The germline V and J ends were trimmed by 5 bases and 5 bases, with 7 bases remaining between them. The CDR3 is CASSGPDNEQFF. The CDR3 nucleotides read TGTGCCAGCAGTGGGCCGGACAATGAGCAGTTCTTC.

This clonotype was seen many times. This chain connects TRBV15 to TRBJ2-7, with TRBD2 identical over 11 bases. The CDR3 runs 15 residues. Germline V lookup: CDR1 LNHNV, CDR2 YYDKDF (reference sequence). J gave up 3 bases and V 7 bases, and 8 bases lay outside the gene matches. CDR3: CATNLRLAGYYEQYV. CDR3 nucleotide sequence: TGTGCCACCAACCTGCGACTAGCGGGGTACTACGAGCAGTACGTC.

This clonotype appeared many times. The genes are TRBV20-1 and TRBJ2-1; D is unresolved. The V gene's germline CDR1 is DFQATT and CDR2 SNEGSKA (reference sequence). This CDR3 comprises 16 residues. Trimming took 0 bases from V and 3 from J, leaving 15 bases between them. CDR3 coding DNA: TGCAGTGCTAGAGATGTTTTTTACCCGGACTACAATGAGCAGTTCTTC. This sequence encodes CSARDVFYPDYNEQFF.

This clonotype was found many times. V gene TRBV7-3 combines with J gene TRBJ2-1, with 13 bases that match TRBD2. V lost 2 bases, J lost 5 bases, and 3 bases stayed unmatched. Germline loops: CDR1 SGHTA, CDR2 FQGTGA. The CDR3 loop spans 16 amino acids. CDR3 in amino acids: CASSLVGTSGDNEQFF. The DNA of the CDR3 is TGTGCCAGCAGCTTAGTCGGGACTAGCGGGGACAATGAGCAGTTCTTC.

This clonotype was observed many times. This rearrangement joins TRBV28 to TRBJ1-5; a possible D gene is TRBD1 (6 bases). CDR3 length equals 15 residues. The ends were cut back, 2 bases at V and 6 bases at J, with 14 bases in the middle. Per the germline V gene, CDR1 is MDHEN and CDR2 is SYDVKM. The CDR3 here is CASSLSTGIVQPQHF. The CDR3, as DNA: TGTGCCAGCAGTTTAAGCACAGGGATCGTTCAGCCCCAGCATTTT.

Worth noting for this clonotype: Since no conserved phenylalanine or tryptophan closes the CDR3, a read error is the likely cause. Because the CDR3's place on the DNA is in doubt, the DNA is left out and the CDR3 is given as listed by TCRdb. The CDR3 region is CASSQEVDKDRAN. The chain carries TRBV3-1 and TRBJ1-2. The CDR3 spans 13 residues, counting both ends. Looked up from germline, CDR1 is LGHDT and CDR2 is YNNKEL (reference sequence).

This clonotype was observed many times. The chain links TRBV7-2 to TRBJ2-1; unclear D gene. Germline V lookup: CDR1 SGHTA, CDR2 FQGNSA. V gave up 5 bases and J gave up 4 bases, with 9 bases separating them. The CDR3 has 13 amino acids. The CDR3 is CASSATLYNEQFF. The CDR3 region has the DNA TGTGCCAGCAGCGCCACACTTTACAATGAGCAGTTCTTC.

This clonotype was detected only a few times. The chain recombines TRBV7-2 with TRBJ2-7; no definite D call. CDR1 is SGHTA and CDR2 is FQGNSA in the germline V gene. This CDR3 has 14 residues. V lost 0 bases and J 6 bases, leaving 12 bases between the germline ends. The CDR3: CASSLAGIQSEQYF. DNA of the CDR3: TGTGCCAGCAGCTTAGCGGGGATCCAGAGCGAGCAGTACTTC.

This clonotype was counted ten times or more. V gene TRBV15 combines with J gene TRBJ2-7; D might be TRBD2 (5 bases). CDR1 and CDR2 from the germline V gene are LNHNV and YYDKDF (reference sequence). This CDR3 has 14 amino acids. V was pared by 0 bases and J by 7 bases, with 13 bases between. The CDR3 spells CATSRDLREREQYF. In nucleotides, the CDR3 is TGTGCCACCAGCAGAGATCTACGGGAAAGGGAGCAGTACTTC.

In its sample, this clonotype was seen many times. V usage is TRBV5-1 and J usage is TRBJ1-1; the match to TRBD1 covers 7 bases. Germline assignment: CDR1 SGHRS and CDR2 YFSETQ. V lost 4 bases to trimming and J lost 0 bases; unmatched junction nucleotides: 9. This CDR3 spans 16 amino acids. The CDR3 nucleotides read TGCGCCAGCAGCCAGGCGGACAGGACCATGAACACTGAAGCTTTCTTT. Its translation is CASSQADRTMNTEAFF. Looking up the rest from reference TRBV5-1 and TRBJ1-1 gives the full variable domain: KAGVTQTPRYLIKTRGQQVTLSCSPISGHRSVSWYQQTPGQGLQFLFEYFSETQRNKGNFPGRFSGRQFSNSRSEMNVSTLELGDSALYLCASSQADRTMNTEAFFGQGTRLTVV.

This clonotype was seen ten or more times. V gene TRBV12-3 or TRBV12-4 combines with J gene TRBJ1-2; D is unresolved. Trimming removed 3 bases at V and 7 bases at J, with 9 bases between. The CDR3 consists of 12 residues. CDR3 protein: CASSFIGSGYTF. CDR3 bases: TGTGCCAGCAGTTTCATCGGGTCTGGCTACACCTTC.

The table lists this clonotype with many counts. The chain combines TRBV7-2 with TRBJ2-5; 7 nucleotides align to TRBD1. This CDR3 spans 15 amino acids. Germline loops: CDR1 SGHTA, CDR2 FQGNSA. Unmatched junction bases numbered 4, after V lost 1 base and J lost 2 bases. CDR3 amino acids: CASSLVMGQQETQYF. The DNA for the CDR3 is TGTGCCAGCAGCTTAGTCATGGGACAGCAAGAGACCCAGTACTTC.

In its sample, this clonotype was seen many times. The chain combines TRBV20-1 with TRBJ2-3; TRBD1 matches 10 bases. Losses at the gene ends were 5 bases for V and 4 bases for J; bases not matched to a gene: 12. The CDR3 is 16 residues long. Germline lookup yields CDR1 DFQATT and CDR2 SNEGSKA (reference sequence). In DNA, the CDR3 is TGCAGTGCTCAAGAGTTGGGGACAGGGGCAGCAGATACGCAGTATTTT. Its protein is CSAQELGTGAADTQYF.

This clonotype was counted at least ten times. The CDR3 reads CASSLGPRTGDKETQYF. CDR3 DNA sequence: TGCGCCAGCAGCTTGGGGCCCCGGACAGGCGATAAAGAGACCCAGTACTTC. This chain joins TRBV5-1 and TRBJ2-5; 7 bases are a match to TRBD1. The CDR3 sequence is 17 residues long. V shed 0 bases and J 3 bases; nucleotides not matched to a gene: 11. Per the germline V gene, CDR1 is SGHRS and CDR2 is YFSETQ.

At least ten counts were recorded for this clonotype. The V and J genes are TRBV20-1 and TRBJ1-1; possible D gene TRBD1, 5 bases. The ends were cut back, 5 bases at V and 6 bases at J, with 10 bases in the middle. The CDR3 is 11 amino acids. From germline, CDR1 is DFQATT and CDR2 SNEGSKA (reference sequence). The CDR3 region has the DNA TGCAGTGCTCCGGGGACCGCTGAAGCTTTCTTT. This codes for CSAPGTAEAFF.

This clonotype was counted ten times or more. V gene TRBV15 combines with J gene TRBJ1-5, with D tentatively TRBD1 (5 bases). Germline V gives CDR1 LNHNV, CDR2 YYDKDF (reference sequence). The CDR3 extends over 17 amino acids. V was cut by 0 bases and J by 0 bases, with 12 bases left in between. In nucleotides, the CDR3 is TGTGCCACCAGCAGAGATTCCTGGGGGGATAGCAATCAGCCCCAGCATTTT. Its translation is CATSRDSWGDSNQPQHF.

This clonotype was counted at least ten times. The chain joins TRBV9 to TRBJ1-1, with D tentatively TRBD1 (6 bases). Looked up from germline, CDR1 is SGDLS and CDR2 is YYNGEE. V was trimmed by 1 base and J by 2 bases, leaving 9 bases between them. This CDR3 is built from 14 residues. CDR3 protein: CASSVWDTNTEAFF. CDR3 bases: TGTGCCAGCAGCGTATGGGACACTAACACTGAAGCTTTCTTT.

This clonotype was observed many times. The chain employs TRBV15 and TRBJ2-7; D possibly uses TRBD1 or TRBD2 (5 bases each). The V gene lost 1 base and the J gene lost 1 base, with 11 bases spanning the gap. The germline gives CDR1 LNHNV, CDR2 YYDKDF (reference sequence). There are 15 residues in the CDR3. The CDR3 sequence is CATSRGGSNSYEQYF. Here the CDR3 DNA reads TGTGCCACCAGCAGAGGGGGGAGCAATTCCTACGAGCAGTACTTC. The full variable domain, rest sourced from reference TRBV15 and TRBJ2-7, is DAMVIQNPRYQVTQFGKPVTLSCSQTLNHNVMYWYQQKSSQAPKLLFHYYDKDFNNEADTPDNFQSRRPNTSFCFLDIRSPGLGDTAMYLCATSRGGSNSYEQYFGPGTRLTVT.

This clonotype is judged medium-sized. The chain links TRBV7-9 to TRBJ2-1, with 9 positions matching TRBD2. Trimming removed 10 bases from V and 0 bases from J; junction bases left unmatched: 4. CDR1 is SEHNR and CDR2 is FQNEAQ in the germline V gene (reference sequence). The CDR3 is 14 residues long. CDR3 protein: CATSSGASYNEQFF. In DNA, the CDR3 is TGTGCCACTTCTAGCGGGGCCTCCTACAATGAGCAGTTCTTC.

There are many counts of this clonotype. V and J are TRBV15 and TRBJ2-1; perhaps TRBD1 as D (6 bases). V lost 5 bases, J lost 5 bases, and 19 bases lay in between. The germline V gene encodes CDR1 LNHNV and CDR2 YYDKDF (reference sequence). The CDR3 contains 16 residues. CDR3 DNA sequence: TGTGCCACCAGCCCCCCAGGGGTCGTAGGGAACAATGAGCAGTTCTTC. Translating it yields CATSPPGVVGNNEQFF.

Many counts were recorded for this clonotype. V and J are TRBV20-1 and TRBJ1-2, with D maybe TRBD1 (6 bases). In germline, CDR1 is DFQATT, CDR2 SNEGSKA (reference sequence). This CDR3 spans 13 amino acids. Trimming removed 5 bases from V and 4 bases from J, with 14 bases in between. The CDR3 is CSAHQGGSYGYTF. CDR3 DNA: TGCAGTGCTCACCAAGGGGGTTCCTATGGCTACACCTTC.

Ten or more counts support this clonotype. DNA for the CDR3: TGTGCCGTACGCACCTACTCTGGAAACACCATATATTTT. Translating it yields CAVRTYSGNTIYF. The chain carries TRBV6-6 and TRBJ1-3; D is unresolved. The germline V gene has CDR1 MNHNY and CDR2 SVGAGI (reference sequence). Deletions cut 11 bases from V and 0 bases from J, with 11 bases between. The CDR3 consists of 13 residues.

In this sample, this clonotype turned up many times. Written as DNA, the CDR3 is TGCGCCAGCAGCTTGGAGGCCGGGGTAAATGAGCAGTTCTTC. Protein product: CASSLEAGVNEQFF. The chain recombines TRBV5-1 with TRBJ2-1; possibly TRBD2 for D (5 bases). The CDR3 covers 14 residues. Germline lookup yields CDR1 SGHRS and CDR2 YFSETQ. V dropped 0 bases and J dropped 7 bases, with 11 bases sitting between them.

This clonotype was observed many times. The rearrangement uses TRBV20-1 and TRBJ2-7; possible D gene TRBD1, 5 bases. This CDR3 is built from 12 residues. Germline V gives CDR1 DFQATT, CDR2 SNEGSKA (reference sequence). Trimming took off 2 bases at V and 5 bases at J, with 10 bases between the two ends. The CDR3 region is CSARQGSDEQYV. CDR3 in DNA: TGCAGTGCTAGACAGGGAAGCGACGAGCAGTACGTC.